These T cell receptor beta chains were read from a single sample in a study of CDR3 diversity in severe acne. TCRdb reprocessed the PCR reads via MiXCR and lists one record per CDR3 protein. The sample has over 70,000 distinct CDR3 sequences, 45% to 65% seen once. Sequences were obtained from blood. All receptors derive from a male donor in good health, without acne. Both conserved end residues are part of each CDR3. Each record gives: J gene, clone size, D gene, CDR3 length, V gene, CDR3 DNA, CDR3 protein. A D gene is named only where the DNA matches it firmly. Only some rows state a clone size, as once, few, many or a class for expanded clones.

j_call: TRBJ2-1; clone_size: many; d_call: .; cdr3_length: 14; v_call: TRBV5-8; cdr3_nt: TGTGCCAGCAGCTTTTCCGACAGTGCCAATGAGCAGTTCTTC; cdr3_aa: CASSFSDSANEQFF
j_call: TRBJ1-3; clone_size: many; d_call: TRBD1; cdr3_length: 15; v_call: TRBV28; cdr3_nt: TGTGCCAGCAACAAATGGACAGGGATTGGAAACACCATATATTTT; cdr3_aa: CASNKWTGIGNTIYF
j_call: TRBJ2-5; clone_size: many; d_call: .; cdr3_length: 13; v_call: TRBV2; cdr3_nt: TGTGCCAGCATCAGGGGAAGGCAAGAGACCCAGTACTTC; cdr3_aa: CASIRGRQETQYF
j_call: TRBJ2-3; clone_size: many; d_call: .; cdr3_length: 18; v_call: TRBV6-1; cdr3_nt: TGTGCCAGCAAGCCCGTCTTCAAGCCCCTAGGCCCTACAGATACGCAGTATTTT; cdr3_aa: CASKPVFKPLGPTDTQYF
j_call: TRBJ1-3; clone_size: many; d_call: .; cdr3_length: 15; v_call: TRBV5-1; cdr3_nt: TGCGCCAGCAGCCAAAATACAGGGTCTGGAAACACCATATATTTT; cdr3_aa: CASSQNTGSGNTIYF
j_call: TRBJ2-5; clone_size: .; d_call: TRBD1; cdr3_length: 14; v_call: TRBV5-1; cdr3_nt: TGCGCCAGCAGCTACGGACAGGGCCAAGAGACCCAGTACTTC; cdr3_aa: CASSYGQGQETQYF
j_call: TRBJ2-2; clone_size: .; d_call: .; cdr3_length: 14; v_call: TRBV2; cdr3_nt: TGTGCCAGCGGCCTGCGGGGGAACACCGGGGAGCTGTTTTTT; cdr3_aa: CASGLRGNTGELFF
j_call: TRBJ2-7; clone_size: many; d_call: TRBD1; cdr3_length: 15; v_call: TRBV4-1; cdr3_nt: TGCGCCAGCAGCCAGCCCCCGGGACAGGGGTACGAGCAGTACTTC; cdr3_aa: CASSQPPGQGYEQYF
j_call: TRBJ2-7; clone_size: few; d_call: TRBD2; cdr3_length: 15; v_call: TRBV7-2; cdr3_nt: TGTGCCAGCAGCTTAGAGTCTAGCGGGAGACACGAGCAGTACTTC; cdr3_aa: CASSLESSGRHEQYF
j_call: TRBJ2-7; clone_size: .; d_call: .; cdr3_length: 13; v_call: TRBV2; cdr3_nt: TGTGCCAGCAGCCGACAGAGAATCACCGAGCAGTACTTC; cdr3_aa: CASSRQRITEQYF
j_call: TRBJ1-2; clone_size: .; d_call: .; cdr3_length: 15; v_call: TRBV20-1; cdr3_nt: TGCAGTGCACCAGAACCGGGACAAGCTAACTATGGCTACACCTTC; cdr3_aa: CSAPEPGQANYGYTF
j_call: TRBJ2-7; clone_size: medium-sized; d_call: .; cdr3_length: 15; v_call: TRBV7-2; cdr3_nt: TGTGCCAGCAGCAATCTTAAGGGTGTCTCCTACGAGCAGTACTTC; cdr3_aa: CASSNLKGVSYEQYF
j_call: TRBJ2-7; clone_size: few; d_call: TRBD2; cdr3_length: 17; v_call: TRBV11-3; cdr3_nt: TGTGCCAGCAGCCATCGGGGTGCGGGAGAAGGGGTGGGGGAGCAGTACTTC; cdr3_aa: CASSHRGAGEGVGEQYF
j_call: TRBJ2-7; clone_size: .; d_call: TRBD1; cdr3_length: 13; v_call: TRBV7-2; cdr3_nt: TGTGCCAGCAGCTCCGGGACAGGGCTAGGGCAGTACTTC; cdr3_aa: CASSSGTGLGQYF
j_call: TRBJ1-5; clone_size: .; d_call: .; cdr3_length: 14; v_call: TRBV20-1; cdr3_nt: TGCAGTGCCAGCGCGGAGCAGGGATCACAGCCCCAGCATTTT; cdr3_aa: CSASAEQGSQPQHF
j_call: TRBJ1-5; clone_size: few; d_call: .; cdr3_length: 14; v_call: TRBV6-1; cdr3_nt: TGTGCCAGCAGTGGAGACAGCTCAGGTCAGCCCCAGCATTTT; cdr3_aa: CASSGDSSGQPQHF
j_call: TRBJ1-2; clone_size: many; d_call: TRBD1; cdr3_length: 16; v_call: TRBV29-1; cdr3_nt: TGCAGCGTTGAACTTTCGAGGACAGGCGAAAACTATGGCTACACCTTC; cdr3_aa: CSVELSRTGENYGYTF
j_call: TRBJ2-7; clone_size: .; d_call: .; cdr3_length: 13; v_call: TRBV11-2; cdr3_nt: TGTGCCAGCGGCCGGGGCAGGGCAAACGAGCAGTACTTC; cdr3_aa: CASGRGRANEQYF
j_call: TRBJ2-7; clone_size: .; d_call: .; cdr3_length: 15; v_call: TRBV20-1; cdr3_nt: TGCAGTGCTCGCACCCAGACCCCGGAGGGGTACGAGCAGTACTTC; cdr3_aa: CSARTQTPEGYEQYF
j_call: TRBJ1-1; clone_size: .; d_call: .; cdr3_length: 13; v_call: TRBV6-5; cdr3_nt: TGTGCCAGCATAACGGGAGTGAACACTGAAGCTTTCTTT; cdr3_aa: CASITGVNTEAFF
j_call: TRBJ1-1; clone_size: .; d_call: .; cdr3_length: 14; v_call: TRBV20-1; cdr3_nt: TGCAGTGCTCCGGCCCCGGGACCTCTCACTGAAGCTTTCTTT; cdr3_aa: CSAPAPGPLTEAFF
j_call: TRBJ2-1; clone_size: once; d_call: TRBD1; cdr3_length: 16; v_call: TRBV7-7; cdr3_nt: TGTGCCAGCAGCTTAGCGCTTGGGGACAGGGACAATGAGCAGTTCTTC; cdr3_aa: CASSLALGDRDNEQFF
j_call: TRBJ2-7; clone_size: few; d_call: .; cdr3_length: 13; v_call: TRBV29-1; cdr3_nt: TGCAGCGTTGACGATCCGGAAACCTACGAGCAGTACTTC; cdr3_aa: CSVDDPETYEQYF
j_call: TRBJ2-5; clone_size: .; d_call: .; cdr3_length: 14; v_call: TRBV15; cdr3_nt: TGTGCCACCAGCAGGGGAGGGGGAGGAGAGACCCAGTACTTC; cdr3_aa: CATSRGGGGETQYF
j_call: TRBJ2-5; clone_size: .; d_call: TRBD1; cdr3_length: 14; v_call: TRBV7-8; cdr3_nt: TGTGCCAGCAGCACGGACAGGGGGTGGGAGACCCAGTACTTC; cdr3_aa: CASSTDRGWETQYF
j_call: TRBJ2-7; clone_size: .; d_call: .; cdr3_length: 12; v_call: TRBV20-1; cdr3_nt: TGCAGTTCTAACAGGGACGTGGACGAGCAGTACTTC; cdr3_aa: CSSNRDVDEQYF
j_call: TRBJ1-5; clone_size: .; d_call: TRBD1; cdr3_length: 12; v_call: TRBV6-6; cdr3_nt: TGTGCCAGTGACAGGGAGGATCAGCCCCAGCATTTT; cdr3_aa: CASDREDQPQHF
j_call: TRBJ2-7; clone_size: .; d_call: TRBD2; cdr3_length: 15; v_call: TRBV5-6; cdr3_nt: TGTGCCAGCAGCTTAGTAGCGGGGGAAAACTACGGGCAGTACTTC; cdr3_aa: CASSLVAGENYGQYF
j_call: TRBJ2-5; clone_size: medium-sized; d_call: .; cdr3_length: 12; v_call: TRBV20-1; cdr3_nt: TGCAGTGCTAGAAGTCCGGGGGAGACCCAGTACTTC; cdr3_aa: CSARSPGETQYF
j_call: TRBJ2-2; clone_size: many; d_call: .; cdr3_length: 15; v_call: TRBV12-3/TRBV12-4; cdr3_nt: TGTGCCAGCATCTTCAGAGGCTCGTCGACCGGGGAGCTGTTTTTT; cdr3_aa: CASIFRGSSTGELFF
j_call: TRBJ1-2; clone_size: .; d_call: TRBD1; cdr3_length: 17; v_call: TRBV6-2/TRBV6-3; cdr3_nt: TGTGCCAGCAGTTACGGGACAGGGCCAAACCCTAACTATGGCTACACCTTC; cdr3_aa: CASSYGTGPNPNYGYTF
j_call: TRBJ2-7; clone_size: once; d_call: .; cdr3_length: 15; v_call: TRBV6-1; cdr3_nt: TGTGCCAGCACTCTGAGCCGGGGGACCGGCTACGAGCAGTACTTC; cdr3_aa: CASTLSRGTGYEQYF
j_call: TRBJ1-5; clone_size: many; d_call: .; cdr3_length: 15; v_call: TRBV19; cdr3_nt: TGTGCCAGTAGTATAGAGACAGCCGACAATCAGCCCCAGCATTTT; cdr3_aa: CASSIETADNQPQHF
j_call: TRBJ1-2; clone_size: many; d_call: .; cdr3_length: 12; v_call: TRBV6-6; cdr3_nt: TGTGCCAGCATACAGGGAGACTATGGCTACACCTTC; cdr3_aa: CASIQGDYGYTF
j_call: TRBJ2-1; clone_size: .; d_call: TRBD2; cdr3_length: 16; v_call: TRBV20-1; cdr3_nt: TGCAGTGCCCCAGGCGGACTAGCGGGGGGGTTTAATGAGCAGTTCTTC; cdr3_aa: CSAPGGLAGGFNEQFF
j_call: TRBJ1-5; clone_size: .; d_call: .; cdr3_length: 17; v_call: TRBV25-1; cdr3_nt: TGTGCCAGCAGCCAAAGCCTCTTCAGGGGTGTGGATCAGCCCCAGCATTTT; cdr3_aa: CASSQSLFRGVDQPQHF
j_call: TRBJ2-1; clone_size: .; d_call: TRBD2; cdr3_length: 18; v_call: TRBV25-1; cdr3_nt: TGTGCCAGCAGTGAAACGAATCCTAGCGGACTCTTTTACAATGAGCAGTTCTTC; cdr3_aa: CASSETNPSGLFYNEQFF
j_call: TRBJ1-1; clone_size: .; d_call: .; cdr3_length: 12; v_call: TRBV20-1; cdr3_nt: TGCAGTGCTAGAGCGGGGGACACTGAAGCTTTCTTT; cdr3_aa: CSARAGDTEAFF
j_call: TRBJ2-7; clone_size: many; d_call: .; cdr3_length: 14; v_call: TRBV4-2; cdr3_nt: TGTGCCAGCAGCCAAGATCAGGGGGGCTACGAGCAGTACTTC; cdr3_aa: CASSQDQGGYEQYF
j_call: TRBJ1-2; clone_size: once; d_call: .; cdr3_length: 12; v_call: TRBV5-4; cdr3_nt: TGTGCCAGCAGTTTAATGGCTCGCGGCTACACCTTC; cdr3_aa: CASSLMARGYTF
j_call: TRBJ2-2; clone_size: .; d_call: .; cdr3_length: 11; v_call: TRBV9; cdr3_nt: TGTGCCAGCAGCCTCCCCGGGGAGCTGTTTTTT; cdr3_aa: CASSLPGELFF
j_call: TRBJ1-1; clone_size: .; d_call: .; cdr3_length: 12; v_call: TRBV6-2/TRBV6-3; cdr3_nt: TGTGCCAGCAGCCTTTGGGCCACTGAAGCTTTCTTT; cdr3_aa: CASSLWATEAFF
j_call: TRBJ1-3; clone_size: many; d_call: .; cdr3_length: 12; v_call: TRBV12-3/TRBV12-4; cdr3_nt: TGTGCCAGCAGTTTTTATCGGAACACCATATATTTT; cdr3_aa: CASSFYRNTIYF
j_call: TRBJ2-3; clone_size: .; d_call: .; cdr3_length: 16; v_call: TRBV5-1; cdr3_nt: TGCGCCAGCAGCTTGGTAGGTGGCGGGAGCACAGATACGCAGTATTTT; cdr3_aa: CASSLVGGGSTDTQYF
j_call: TRBJ1-6; clone_size: many; d_call: .; cdr3_length: 15; v_call: TRBV28; cdr3_nt: TGTGCCAGCTGGATGTCCGGGACCAAAGGTTCACCCCTCCACTTT; cdr3_aa: CASWMSGTKGSPLHF
j_call: TRBJ1-1; clone_size: .; d_call: .; cdr3_length: 14; v_call: TRBV2; cdr3_nt: TGTGCCAGCACCGTCCAAGGTATGAACACTGAAGCTTTCTTT; cdr3_aa: CASTVQGMNTEAFF
j_call: TRBJ2-5; clone_size: .; d_call: TRBD1; cdr3_length: 14; v_call: TRBV7-3; cdr3_nt: TGTGCCAGCAGCACCCTAGGGGGCACTGGGACCCAGTACTTC; cdr3_aa: CASSTLGGTGTQYF
j_call: TRBJ2-5; clone_size: few; d_call: .; cdr3_length: 12; v_call: TRBV7-8; cdr3_nt: TGTGCCAGCAGCCGGGGTGTGGAGACCCAGTACTTC; cdr3_aa: CASSRGVETQYF
j_call: TRBJ1-1; clone_size: many; d_call: .; cdr3_length: 13; v_call: TRBV12-3/TRBV12-4; cdr3_nt: TGTGCCAGCAGTTTAGAGAGGAACACTGAAGCTTTCTTT; cdr3_aa: CASSLERNTEAFF
j_call: TRBJ2-7; clone_size: .; d_call: .; cdr3_length: 14; v_call: TRBV2; cdr3_nt: TGTGCCAGCAGTCGCCTGATCGGCCCCTACGAGCAGTACTTC; cdr3_aa: CASSRLIGPYEQYF
j_call: TRBJ2-1; clone_size: .; d_call: TRBD2; cdr3_length: 15; v_call: TRBV2; cdr3_nt: TGTGCCAGCACTCAAGGACTAGCGGACTACAATGAGCAGTTCTTC; cdr3_aa: CASTQGLADYNEQFF
j_call: TRBJ2-7; clone_size: .; d_call: .; cdr3_length: 12; v_call: TRBV5-1; cdr3_nt: TGCGCCAGCAGCGGGCCTGGAGGAGAGCAGTACTTC; cdr3_aa: CASSGPGGEQYF
j_call: TRBJ2-5; clone_size: .; d_call: .; cdr3_length: 13; v_call: TRBV27; cdr3_nt: TGTGCCAGCAGTTTCGACGCACAAGAGACCCAGTACTTC; cdr3_aa: CASSFDAQETQYF
j_call: TRBJ1-4; clone_size: many; d_call: TRBD1; cdr3_length: 15; v_call: TRBV6-5; cdr3_nt: TGTGCCAGCAGGGTGACAGGGGGAAGAGGTGAAAAACTGTTTTTT; cdr3_aa: CASRVTGGRGEKLFF